This record looks at one T cell receptor beta chain sequence and its context. Treatment noted: around 19 received Ad26.COV2.S at low or high dose, single or two shots; five or six received placebo; per-sample allocation not given. Samples analyzed were those drawn on day 63 after the first vaccine or placebo injection. These data are taken from a study of Ad26.COV2.S vaccination and SARS-CoV-2 variants. The CDR3 consists of 14 residues. From germline, CDR1 is KGHSH and CDR2 LQKENI. V was cut by 2 bases and J by 6 bases, with 13 bases left in between. Generated by immunoSEQ multiplex PCR, the TCRdb table keeps only in-frame clones and is missing some. The profile covers some 450,000 clones, with about 90% appearing a single time and roughly 4.3% taken by the ten largest.

Here the sequenced sample was peripheral blood, taken in a trial of Ad26.COV2.S vaccine versus placebo. The sequence was collected from a person aged 18-60 years who received the Ad26.COV2.S COVID-19 vaccine or a placebo. This chain links TRBV18 with TRBJ1-2; possible D gene TRBD1, 5 bases. The CDR3 DNA is TGTGCCAGCTCACCAATCACGACAGTAGATGGCTACACCTTC. Amino acids: CASSPITTVDGYTF.